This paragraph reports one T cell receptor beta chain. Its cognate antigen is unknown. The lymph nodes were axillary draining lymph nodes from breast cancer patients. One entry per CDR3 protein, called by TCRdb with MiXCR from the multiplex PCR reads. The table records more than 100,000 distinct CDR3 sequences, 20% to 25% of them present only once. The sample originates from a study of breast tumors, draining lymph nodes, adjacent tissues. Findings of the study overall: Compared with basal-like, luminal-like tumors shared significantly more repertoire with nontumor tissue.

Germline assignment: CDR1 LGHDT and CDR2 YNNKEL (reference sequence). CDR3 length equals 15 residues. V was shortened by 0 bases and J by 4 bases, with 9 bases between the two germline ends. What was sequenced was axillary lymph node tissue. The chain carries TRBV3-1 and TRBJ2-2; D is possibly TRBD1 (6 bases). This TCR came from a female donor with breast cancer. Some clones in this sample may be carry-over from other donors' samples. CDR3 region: CASSQEPGATGELFF. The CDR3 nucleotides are TGTGCCAGCAGCCAAGAACCAGGGGCCACCGGGGAGCTGTTTTTT.